This T cell receptor (beta chain) was sequenced during a study of cytomegalovirus exposure and HLA in healthy donors. Findings and caveats of the study: In a later analysis, productive TCRs from donors in an Asian-associated ancestry cluster reportedly carried fewer N-insertions than the cohort mean. Segments of the TCR beta V type were, in most cases, productive about 87% or about 30% of the time in an earlier analysis.

In the PCR, 60 Vbeta and 13 Jbeta primers were used. Sequenced by immunoSEQ multiplex PCR; TCRdb stores in-frame clones only, minus some. Of tens of thousands of clones listed, 60% to 85% were seen once; the top ten hold under 5.5%. With respect to this clone: Its antigen is still unknown.

CDR1 and CDR2 (germline): SGHNT, YENEEA. V lost 5 bases and J lost 5; bases outside the gene matches: 5. This CDR3 has 15 amino acids. The sequence was obtained from a woman in her 40s in good health and CMV-seropositive. Sequencing used PBMCs. The V gene is TRBV11-3, the J gene TRBJ2-7; 14 bases map to TRBD2. The CDR3 sequence: CASSEAGLAGDEQYF. DNA of the CDR3: TGTGCCAGCAGCGAGGCGGGACTAGCGGGAGACGAGCAGTACTTC.